This T cell receptor beta chain comes out of a study of breast tumors, draining lymph nodes, adjacent tissues (dated by TCRdb to between 2015 and 2016). Some background on the complete study: In breast cancer patients, the study compared the TCR beta repertoires of tumor, adjacent nontumor tissue and axillary lymph nodes. The study was designed to assess the relationships and possible T-cell exchange between tumor, surrounding tissue and draining lymph node repertoires in human breast cancer. Beyond this particular receptor, the publication reports: Tumor and nontumor tissue repertoires were significantly more similar in luminal-like than in basal-like breast cancer. T-cell repertoire diversity in tumors was found to be lower than in lymph nodes but higher than in nontumor tissue, and preferential V and J gene usage was observed. The data were considered consistent with the idea that most tumor T cells come from the lymph node and then expand in tumor tissue. The conclusion that tumor T cells originate in lymph nodes was framed as consistent with a hypothesis rather than directly demonstrated.

The germline V gene specifies ENHRY as CDR1 and SYGVKD as CDR2. The V and J ends are trimmed by 0 bases and 3 bases, leaving 9 bases between them. From its cysteine to its phenylalanine, the CDR3 spans 15 amino acids. Of the read, only the CDR3 DNA is kept; its 45 bases are in frame from base 1. TCRdb shows the sequencer as Illumina HiSeq 2000. Multiplex PCR amplification was used to build the TCR beta chain libraries. High-throughput sequencing was used to analyze the amplified TCR beta chain products. The public reads were reanalyzed by TCRdb: fastp trimming at Q25, MiXCR alignment, in-frame beta chains only. When rows share a CDR3 protein, they turn into one entry using the most common DNA and genes. The sample table records some 120,000 distinct CDR3 sequences; around 20% of these occur just once. The ten largest make up roughly 3.6% of the sample. The axillary draining lymph nodes of breast cancer patients were the source of the lymph node samples.

This clonotype came up many times. No antigen is known for it. Within one base of it there is no much larger clone, and no base qualities were kept. This clonotype was sampled from a female donor with breast cancer. Some clones in this sample may be carry-over from other donors' samples. The sequencing sample was made of axillary lymph node tissue. In this chain, TRBV10-3 is recombined with TRBJ2-1; the D gene remains uncertain. The sequence in DNA is TGTGCCATCAGTGAGTCTACCGAAGTCTACAATGAGCAGTTCTTC. Translated, this gives CAISESTEVYNEQFF.